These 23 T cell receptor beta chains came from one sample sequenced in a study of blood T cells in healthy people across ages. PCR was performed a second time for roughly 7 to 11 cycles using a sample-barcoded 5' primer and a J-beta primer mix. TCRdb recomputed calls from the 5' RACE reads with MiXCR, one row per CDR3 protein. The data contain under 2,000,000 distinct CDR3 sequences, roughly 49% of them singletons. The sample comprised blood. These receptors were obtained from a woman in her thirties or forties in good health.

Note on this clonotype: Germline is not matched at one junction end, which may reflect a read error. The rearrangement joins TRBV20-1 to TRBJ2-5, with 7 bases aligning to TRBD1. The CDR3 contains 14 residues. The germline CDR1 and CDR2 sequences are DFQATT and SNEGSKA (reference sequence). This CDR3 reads CSASVGTAPEAQYF. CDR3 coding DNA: TGCAGTGCTAGTGTCGGGACAGCCCCAGAGGCCCAGTACTTC.

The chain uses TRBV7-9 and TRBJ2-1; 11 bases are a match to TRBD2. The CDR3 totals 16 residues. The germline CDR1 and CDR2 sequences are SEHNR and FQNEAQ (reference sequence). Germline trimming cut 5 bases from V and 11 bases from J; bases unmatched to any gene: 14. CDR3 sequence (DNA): TGTGCCAGCAGCCCGGAGAGGCTAGCGGGGGGCATAAAGCAGTTCTTC. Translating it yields CASSPERLAGGIKQFF.

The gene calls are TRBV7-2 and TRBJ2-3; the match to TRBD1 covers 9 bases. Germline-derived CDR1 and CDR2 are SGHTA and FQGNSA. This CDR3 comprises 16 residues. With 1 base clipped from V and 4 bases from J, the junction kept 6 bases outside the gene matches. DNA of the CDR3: TGTGCCAGCAGCTTAGGGGGGACAGGGTTCGCAGATACGCAGTATTTT. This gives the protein CASSLGGTGFADTQYF.

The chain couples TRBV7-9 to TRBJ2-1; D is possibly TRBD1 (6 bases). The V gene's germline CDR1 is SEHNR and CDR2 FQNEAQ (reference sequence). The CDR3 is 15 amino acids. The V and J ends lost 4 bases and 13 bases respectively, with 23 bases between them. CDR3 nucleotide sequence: TGTGCCAGCAGCTCCTCGCAGGGGCCCCAAGAGACCCAGTTCTTC. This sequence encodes CASSSSQGPQETQFF.

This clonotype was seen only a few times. The CDR3 sequence: CASSPSTGGGEQYF. DNA for the CDR3: TGTGCCAGCAGCCCATCAACAGGGGGCGGTGAGCAGTACTTC. The chain carries TRBV7-2 and TRBJ2-7, with 9 bases identical to TRBD1. Germline V CDR1 and CDR2: SGHTA, FQGNSA. This CDR3 has 14 amino acids. V trimming: 5 bases; J trimming: 7 bases; junction bases outside the gene matches: 9.

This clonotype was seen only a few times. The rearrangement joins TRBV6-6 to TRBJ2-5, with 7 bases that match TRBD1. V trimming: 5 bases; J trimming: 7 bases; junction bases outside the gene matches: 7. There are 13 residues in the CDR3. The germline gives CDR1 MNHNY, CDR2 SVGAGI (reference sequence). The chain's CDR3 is CASSKGGVLTQYF. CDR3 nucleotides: TGTGCCAGCAGTAAAGGGGGCGTGTTGACCCAGTACTTC.

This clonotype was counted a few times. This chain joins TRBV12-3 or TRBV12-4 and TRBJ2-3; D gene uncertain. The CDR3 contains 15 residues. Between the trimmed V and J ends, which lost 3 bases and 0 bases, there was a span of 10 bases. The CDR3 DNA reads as TGTGCCAGCAGTTTGGGTAGTTCTAGCACAGATACGCAGTATTTT. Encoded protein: CASSLGSSSTDTQYF.

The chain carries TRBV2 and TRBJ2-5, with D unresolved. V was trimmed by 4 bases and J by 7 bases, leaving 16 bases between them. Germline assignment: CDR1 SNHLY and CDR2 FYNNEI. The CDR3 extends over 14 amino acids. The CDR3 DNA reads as TGTGCCAGCAGTGGTCTTTCTGCCTACGCGACCCAGTACTTC. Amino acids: CASSGLSAYATQYF.

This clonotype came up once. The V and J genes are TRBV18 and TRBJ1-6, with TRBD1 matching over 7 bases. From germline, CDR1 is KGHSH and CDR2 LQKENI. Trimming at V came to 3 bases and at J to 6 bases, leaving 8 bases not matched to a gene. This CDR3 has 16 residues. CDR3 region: CASSPNTGTANSPLHF. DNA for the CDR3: TGTGCCAGCTCACCTAACACCGGGACAGCTAATTCACCCCTCCACTTT.

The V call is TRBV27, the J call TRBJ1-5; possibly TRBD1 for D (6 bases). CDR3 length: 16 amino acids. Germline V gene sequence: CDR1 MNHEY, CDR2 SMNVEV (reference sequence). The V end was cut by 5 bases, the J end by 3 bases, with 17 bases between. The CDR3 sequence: CASSPKTGSFNQPQHF. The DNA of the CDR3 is TGTGCCAGCAGTCCAAAGACAGGTAGCTTCAATCAGCCCCAGCATTTT.

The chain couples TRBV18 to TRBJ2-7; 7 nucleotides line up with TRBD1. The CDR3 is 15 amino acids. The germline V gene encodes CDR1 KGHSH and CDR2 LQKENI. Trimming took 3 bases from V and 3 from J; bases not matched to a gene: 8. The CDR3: CASSPPGQTFYEQYF. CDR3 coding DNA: TGTGCCAGCTCACCGCCGGGACAGACCTTCTACGAGCAGTACTTC.

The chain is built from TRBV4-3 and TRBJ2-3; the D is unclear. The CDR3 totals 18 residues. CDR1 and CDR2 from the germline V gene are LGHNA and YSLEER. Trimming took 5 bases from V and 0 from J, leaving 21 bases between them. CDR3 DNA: TGCGCCAGCAGCTATTCGGCCACCGTGCCGGGTAGCACAGATACGCAGTATTTT. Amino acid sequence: CASSYSATVPGSTDTQYF.

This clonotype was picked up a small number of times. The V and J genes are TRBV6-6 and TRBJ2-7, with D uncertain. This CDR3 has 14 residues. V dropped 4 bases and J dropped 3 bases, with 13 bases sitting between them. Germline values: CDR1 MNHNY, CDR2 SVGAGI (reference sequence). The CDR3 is CASSSVDGFYEQYF. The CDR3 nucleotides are TGTGCCAGCAGTTCCGTGGACGGTTTCTACGAGCAGTACTTC.

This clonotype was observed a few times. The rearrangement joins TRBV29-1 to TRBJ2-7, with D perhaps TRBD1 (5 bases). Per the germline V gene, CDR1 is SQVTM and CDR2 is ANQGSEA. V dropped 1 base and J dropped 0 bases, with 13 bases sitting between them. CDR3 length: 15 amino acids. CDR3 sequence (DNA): TGCAGCGTTGAAGGGGTGTCGGACAACTCCTACGAGCAGTACTTC. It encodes CSVEGVSDNSYEQYF.

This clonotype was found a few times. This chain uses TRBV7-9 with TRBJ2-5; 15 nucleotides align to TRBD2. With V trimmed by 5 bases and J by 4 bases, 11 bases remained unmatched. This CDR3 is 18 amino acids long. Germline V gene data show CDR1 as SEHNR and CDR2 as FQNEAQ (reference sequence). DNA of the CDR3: TGTGCCAGCAGCCTCCGGACTAGCGGGGGGGCAATCGTAGAGACCCAGTACTTC. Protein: CASSLRTSGGAIVETQYF.

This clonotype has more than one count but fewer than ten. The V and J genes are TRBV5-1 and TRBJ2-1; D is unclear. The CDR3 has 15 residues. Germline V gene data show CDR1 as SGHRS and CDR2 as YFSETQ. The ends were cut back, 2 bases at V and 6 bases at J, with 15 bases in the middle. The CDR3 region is CASSFGDIIINEQFF. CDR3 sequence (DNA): TGCGCCAGCAGCTTCGGCGACATTATAATCAATGAGCAGTTCTTC.

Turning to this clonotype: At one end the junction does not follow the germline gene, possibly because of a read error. The CDR3 reads CSVQGRTYNKQFF. For the CDR3, the DNA is TGCAGCGTTCAGGGAAGAACCTACAATAAGCAGTTCTTC. The chain couples TRBV29-1 to TRBJ2-1; TRBD1 might be the D (5 bases). There are 13 residues in the CDR3. Germline-derived CDR1 and CDR2 are SQVTM and ANQGSEA.

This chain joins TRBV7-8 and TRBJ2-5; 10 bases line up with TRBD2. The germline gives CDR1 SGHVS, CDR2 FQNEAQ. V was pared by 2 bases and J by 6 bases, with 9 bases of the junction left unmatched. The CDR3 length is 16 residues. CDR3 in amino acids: CASSLRGAGGFQTQYF. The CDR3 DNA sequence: TGTGCCAGCAGCTTACGAGGAGCGGGGGGGTTCCAGACCCAGTACTTC.

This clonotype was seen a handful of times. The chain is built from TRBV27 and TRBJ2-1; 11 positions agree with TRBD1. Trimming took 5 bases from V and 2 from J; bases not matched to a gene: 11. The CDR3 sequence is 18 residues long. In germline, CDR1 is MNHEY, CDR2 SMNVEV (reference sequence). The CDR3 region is CASSLSGTGGIPYNEQFF. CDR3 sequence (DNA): TGTGCCAGCAGTCTCTCCGGGACAGGGGGAATCCCCTACAATGAGCAGTTCTTC.

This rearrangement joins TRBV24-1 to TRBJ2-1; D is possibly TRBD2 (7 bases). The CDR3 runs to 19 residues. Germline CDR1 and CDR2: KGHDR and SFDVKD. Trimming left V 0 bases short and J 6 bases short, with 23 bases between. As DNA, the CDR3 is TGTGCCACCAGTGATTTGCAAGGAAGTGGGGGGGCTTTGAGCAATGAGCAGTTCTTC. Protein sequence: CATSDLQGSGGALSNEQFF.

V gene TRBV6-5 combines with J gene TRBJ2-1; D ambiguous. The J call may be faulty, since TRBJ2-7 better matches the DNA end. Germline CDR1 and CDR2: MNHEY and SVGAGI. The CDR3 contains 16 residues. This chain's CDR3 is CASRMSRRSSYNEQYF. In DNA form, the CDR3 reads TGTGCCAGCAGGATGTCAAGAAGGAGCTCCTACAATGAGCAGTACTTC.

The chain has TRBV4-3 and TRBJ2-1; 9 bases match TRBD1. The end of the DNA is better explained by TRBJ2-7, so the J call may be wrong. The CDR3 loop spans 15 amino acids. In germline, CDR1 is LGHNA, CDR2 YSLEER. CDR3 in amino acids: CASSHGTGKDNEQYF. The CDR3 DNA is TGCGCCAGCAGCCACGGGACAGGGAAGGACAATGAGCAGTACTTC.

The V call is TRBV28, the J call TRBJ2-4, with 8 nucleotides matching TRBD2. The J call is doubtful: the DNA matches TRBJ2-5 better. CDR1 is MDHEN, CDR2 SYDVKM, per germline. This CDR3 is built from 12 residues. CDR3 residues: CAGGLAGETQYF. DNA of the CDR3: TGTGCCGGGGGGCTAGCGGGAGAGACCCAGTACTTC.